Below, 20 T cell receptor beta chains from the same sample are listed, as sequenced in a study of regulatory T cells in long-lasting Graves disease. Construction of the TCR beta libraries employed iRepertoire HTBI primers in conjunction with Arm-PCR of CDR3 regions. TCRdb passed the multiplex PCR reads through MiXCR, listing each CDR3 protein once. This table has 370,000 or so distinct CDR3 sequences, 16% appearing once. Time point in this sample: newly diagnosed GD, antithyroid drugs for less than 3 months. From RNA extracted from PBMCs, the TCR library was made. The same sample was also used in a study of T cells in Graves' hyperthyroidism and ophthalmopathy.

The starting material was peripheral blood mononuclear cells (PBMCs), obtained at new diagnosis, from a patient treated with antithyroid drugs. The receptor set was obtained from a young woman with Graves disease.

The chain has TRBV10-3 and TRBJ2-3; D is unresolved. This CDR3 region has 16 residues. Germline-derived CDR1 and CDR2 are ENHRY and SYGVKD. V dropped 2 bases and J dropped 2 bases, with 14 bases sitting between them. The CDR3 loop reads CAISEVFMGNTDTQYF. For the CDR3, the DNA is TGTGCCATCAGTGAGGTTTTCATGGGAAACACAGATACGCAGTATTTT.

This clonotype was counted a few times. This chain connects TRBV4-2 to TRBJ2-1; 9 nucleotides agree with TRBD2. The CDR3 covers 16 residues. V dropped 0 bases and J dropped 8; count of bases not matched to a gene: 8. CDR1 is LGHNA, CDR2 YNFKEQ, per germline. DNA of the CDR3: TGTGCCAGCAGCCAAGATGGGCGGGGGGGCTTCGATGAGCAGTTCTTC. Translation gives CASSQDGRGGFDEQFF.

This clonotype was recorded many times. The chain carries TRBV5-6 and TRBJ1-1, with a tentative D call TRBD1 (6 bases). The germline gives CDR1 SGHDT, CDR2 YYEEEE. Trimming left V 0 bases short and J 5 bases short, with 17 bases between. The CDR3 consists of 16 residues. The CDR3 region is CASSLALLGAKTEAFF. CDR3 sequence (DNA): TGTGCCAGCAGCTTGGCGTTACTGGGGGCGAAGACTGAAGCTTTCTTT.

This clonotype was found many times. V usage is TRBV3-1 and J usage is TRBJ2-1, with unresolved D. The CDR3 spans 14 residues. CDR1 is LGHDT, CDR2 YNNKEL, per germline (reference sequence). With 1 base removed from V and 10 bases from J, the gap between germline ends came to 14 bases. CDR3 bases: TGTGCCAGCAGCCAAGGGGTTACACGGAACGAGCAGTTCTTC. Its translation is CASSQGVTRNEQFF.

There are a few counts of this clonotype. J is TRBJ2-2 and V is TRBV11-1; TRBD2 agrees at 7 bases. The V segment lost 2 bases and the J segment 0 bases; nucleotides outside the gene matches: 9. The CDR3 contains 18 residues. The germline CDR1 and CDR2 sequences are SGHAT and FQDESV (reference sequence). The DNA for the CDR3 is TGTGCCAGCAGCTTACTTGTTGGGGGGACTACGAACACCGGGGAGCTGTTTTTT. This translates into CASSLLVGGTTNTGELFF.

This clonotype was counted at least ten times. V and J are TRBV3-1 and TRBJ1-1; D unclear. Germline V gene sequence: CDR1 LGHDT, CDR2 YNNKEL (reference sequence). The germline V and J ends were trimmed by 7 bases and 5 bases, with 8 bases remaining between them. CDR3 size: 11 residues. The CDR3 loop reads CASIRGTEAFF. CDR3 coding DNA: TGTGCCAGCATCCGAGGGACTGAAGCTTTCTTT.

There are many counts of this clonotype. This chain joins TRBV5-5 and TRBJ2-2; D may correspond to TRBD1 or TRBD2 (5 bases each). V was shortened by 5 bases and J by 0 bases, with 17 bases between the two germline ends. Germline V gene data show CDR1 as SGHKS and CDR2 as YYEKEE (reference sequence). The CDR3 totals 17 residues. CDR3 nucleotides: TGTGCCAGCAGGTCCCGAGGGGATTTAGCGAACACCGGGGAGCTGTTTTTT. Translating gives CASRSRGDLANTGELFF.

This clonotype was counted many times. The V gene is TRBV28, the J gene TRBJ2-1; 12 nucleotides line up with TRBD2. This CDR3 has 15 residues. Looked up from germline, CDR1 is MDHEN and CDR2 is SYDVKM. V gave up 5 bases and J gave up 8 bases; unmatched junction bases: 7. CDR3 region: CASSPLTSGSYEQFF. The CDR3 DNA sequence: TGTGCCAGCAGTCCTCTGACTAGCGGGAGTTATGAGCAGTTCTTC.

This clonotype was recorded at least ten times. The chain couples TRBV10-3 to TRBJ1-1; the match to TRBD1 covers 7 bases. This CDR3 is 15 amino acids long. CDR1 and CDR2 from the germline V gene are ENHRY and SYGVKD. Unmatched junction bases numbered 2, after V lost 0 bases and J lost 1 base. CDR3 nucleotide sequence: TGTGCCATCAGTGAGTCCGGGACAGAGAACACTGAAGCTTTCTTT. Translated, it gives CAISESGTENTEAFF.

This clonotype was seen more than once but under ten times. This clone may be a read error of a much larger clone one base away. Written as DNA, the CDR3 is TGTGCCAGCGGGCTGGACCCTCATGGCTACACCTTC. Translated, it gives CASGLDPHGYTF. V and J are TRBV3-1 and TRBJ1-2; D is unresolved. This CDR3 has 12 amino acids. In germline, CDR1 is LGHDT, CDR2 YNNKEL (reference sequence). Trimming took off 8 bases at V and 6 bases at J, with 13 bases between the two ends.

The CDR3 reads CASSIQPGQLNQPQHF. DNA for the CDR3: TGTGCCAGTAGTATTCAACCGGGACAGCTTAATCAGCCCCAGCATTTT. The genes are TRBV19 and TRBJ1-5; 7 nucleotides line up with TRBD1. Germline assignment: CDR1 LNHDA and CDR2 SQIVND (reference sequence). The length of the CDR3 is 16 residues. V gave up 3 bases and J gave up 4 bases; unmatched junction bases: 9.

This clonotype was seen only a few times. The J gene is TRBJ2-1, the V gene TRBV10-1; a weak D match, TRBD1 (6 bases). This CDR3 is built from 13 residues. V was shortened by 5 bases and J by 3 bases, with 8 bases between the two germline ends. Germline V CDR1 and CDR2: WNHNN, SYGVQD (reference sequence). The CDR3 protein is CASSTGIYNEQFF. The CDR3 coding sequence is TGCGCCAGCAGTACAGGGATCTACAATGAGCAGTTCTTC.

This clonotype showed up just a few times. The chain is built from TRBV5-5 and TRBJ2-2; 12 nucleotides line up with TRBD1. This CDR3 contains 17 residues. Germline V gives CDR1 SGHKS, CDR2 YYEKEE (reference sequence). J was trimmed by 4 bases and V by 4 bases; bases with no gene match: 8. CDR3 protein: CASSEAGTGGFTGELFF. In DNA form, the CDR3 reads TGTGCCAGCAGCGAAGCCGGGACAGGGGGCTTCACCGGGGAGCTGTTTTTT.

This clonotype has a count of ten or more. This chain links TRBV5-1 with TRBJ2-3, with D tentatively TRBD1 or TRBD2 (5 bases each). V was shortened by 0 bases and J by 4 bases, with 18 bases between the two germline ends. This CDR3 has 17 residues. Germline V gene data show CDR1 as SGHRS and CDR2 as YFSETQ. Written as DNA, the CDR3 is TGCGCCAGCAGCTTGGAAGGCACGGGGCGTTCCGCAGATACGCAGTATTTT. This sequence encodes CASSLEGTGRSADTQYF. The full variable domain, with the rest looked up from reference TRBV5-1 and TRBJ2-3, is KAGVTQTPRYLIKTRGQQVTLSCSPISGHRSVSWYQQTPGQGLQFLFEYFSETQRNKGNFPGRFSGRQFSNSRSEMNVSTLELGDSALYLCASSLEGTGRSADTQYFGPGTRLTVL.

This clonotype was found many times. The rearrangement links TRBV28 to TRBJ1-2; 12 bases align to TRBD1. Germline V gives CDR1 MDHEN, CDR2 SYDVKM. The CDR3 sequence is 15 residues long. Trimming cost V 10 bases and J 5 bases; bases outside gene matches: 11. CDR3 in DNA: TGTGCCACGACTACCGGGACAGGGGGCCTATATGGCTACACCTTC. Translating it yields CATTTGTGGLYGYTF.

In its sample, this clonotype was seen many times. The CDR3 here is CASSLRGVGEQFF. The CDR3 DNA reads as TGTGCCAGCAGCCTTAGAGGGGTAGGCGAGCAGTTCTTC. The rearrangement uses TRBV9 and TRBJ2-1; D tentatively fits TRBD1 or TRBD2 (5 bases each). Per germline, CDR1 SGDLS and CDR2 YYNGEE. The CDR3 runs 13 residues. Trimming left V 4 bases short and J 10 bases short, with 15 bases between.

A word on this clonotype: This may stem from a read error, because a much larger clone lies one nucleotide away. This chain uses TRBV5-1 with TRBJ2-7; no clear D gene. The CDR3 is made up of 14 amino acids. Germline lookup yields CDR1 SGHRS and CDR2 YFSETQ. The CDR3 loop reads CASSLGLGVYEQCF. In nucleotides, the CDR3 is TGTGCCAGCAGCTTAGGCCTTGGGGTCTACGAGCAGTGCTTC.

The chain couples TRBV27 to TRBJ1-1; 8 bases align to TRBD1. The CDR3 runs to 15 residues. Per germline, CDR1 MNHEY and CDR2 SMNVEV (reference sequence). Losses at the gene ends were 2 bases for V and 1 base for J; bases not matched to a gene: 3. CDR3 residues: CASSLITGGNTEAFF. The CDR3 DNA sequence: TGTGCCAGCAGTTTAATCACAGGGGGGAACACTGAAGCTTTCTTT.

Ten or more counts support this clonotype. The chain couples TRBV7-3 to TRBJ2-6; D is possibly TRBD2 (5 bases). CDR1 is SGHTA and CDR2 is FQGTGA in the germline V gene. V dropped 4 bases and J dropped 3 bases, with 10 bases sitting between them. The CDR3 is made up of 15 amino acids. CDR3 coding DNA: TGTGCCAGCAGCTCCGGGATTGGTGGGGCCAACGTCCTGACTTTC. Encoded protein: CASSSGIGGANVLTF.

This clonotype was counted many times. This sequence joins TRBV5-1 and TRBJ2-5; the D gene is possibly TRBD1 (6 bases). V was cut by 4 bases and J by 5 bases, with 12 bases left in between. The CDR3 extends over 13 amino acids. The V gene's germline CDR1 is SGHRS and CDR2 YFSETQ. CDR3 protein: CASSRTDWETQYF. CDR3 nucleotide sequence: TGCGCCAGCAGCCGGACAGATTGGGAGACCCAGTACTTC. Using reference TRBV5-1 and TRBJ2-5 for the parts outside the CDR3, the full variable domain is KAGVTQTPRYLIKTRGQQVTLSCSPISGHRSVSWYQQTPGQGLQFLFEYFSETQRNKGNFPGRFSGRQFSNSRSEMNVSTLELGDSALYLCASSRTDWETQYFGPGTRLLVL.